Listed below are T cell receptor beta chains from one sample, sequenced in a study of identifying expanded T cells in peripheral blood. Method: immunoSEQ multiplex PCR; TCRdb's copy keeps in-frame clones and lacks some. The table includes some 100,000 clones, 88% detected once. Sequenced material: blood. All receptors come from a person aged 18 to 70 in good health. Both conserved end residues are part of each CDR3. The order of the fields is D gene, V gene, J gene, clone size, CDR3 protein, CDR3 DNA. D genes are given only for firm matches. The listing skips clone size in some rows; elsewhere it reads once, few, many or a size class.

.	TRBV5-4	TRBJ2-5	few	CASSLSVQKTQYF	TGTGCCAGCAGCTTGTCGGTCCAGAAAACCCAGTACTTC
.	TRBV18	TRBJ1-5	few	CASSTTGLGSQPQHF	TGTGCCAGCTCAACTACAGGGTTGGGAAGTCAGCCCCAGCATTTT
.	TRBV19	TRBJ1-4	few	CASSIGGQGTGKLFF	TGTGCCAGTAGTATAGGTGGCCAGGGGACTGGAAAACTGTTTTTT
.	TRBV15	TRBJ2-2	once	CATSSPILDTGELFF	TGTGCCACCAGCAGCCCCATCTTAGACACCGGGGAGCTGTTTTTT
TRBD1	TRBV4-2	TRBJ2-5	.	CASSQGEGASLETQYF	TGTGCCAGCAGCCAAGGAGAGGGGGCTTCTCTCGAGACCCAGTACTTC
.	TRBV7-3	TRBJ2-3	.	CASGTGNRYSTDTQYF	TGTGCCAGCGGCACTGGGAACCGCTATTCCACAGATACGCAGTATTTT
.	TRBV28	TRBJ1-4	.	CASSWGREKLFF	TGTGCCAGCAGTTGGGGGAGGGAAAAACTGTTTTTT
TRBD2	TRBV4-2	TRBJ2-1	.	CASSHSTSGRGNEQFF	TGTGCCAGCAGCCACTCGACTAGCGGAAGGGGAAATGAGCAGTTCTTC
.	TRBV9	TRBJ1-2	.	CASSVVAGPYGYTF	TGTGCCAGCAGCGTAGTGGCAGGCCCCTATGGCTACACCTTC
TRBD2	TRBV5-1	TRBJ2-7	.	CASSFSSGGEQYF	TGCGCCAGCAGCTTTAGCAGCGGGGGGGAGCAGTACTTC
TRBD1	TRBV30	TRBJ2-7	.	CAWRPVGTATYEQYF	TGTGCCTGGAGACCCGTCGGGACAGCTACCTACGAGCAGTACTTC